Detailed here is one TCR beta chain. The data are from a study of immune cell composition in non-small cell lung cancer. Study summary: Tumours were mainly lung adenocarcinoma or squamous cell carcinoma.

Produced via immunoSEQ multiplex PCR; TCRdb's table is partial and in-frame only. The sample lists thousands of clones, approximately 83% occurring once. Frozen unsorted single-cell suspensions supplied the genomic DNA. The TCR was taken from a human donor with non-small cell lung cancer. What was sequenced was lung tumor tissue.

CDR3 in DNA: TGTGCCAGCAGTGAATCAGGGCTTGAAAAACTGTTTTTT. This sequence encodes CASSESGLEKLFF. V and J are TRBV2 and TRBJ1-4, with D perhaps TRBD1 (5 bases). Trimming left V 2 bases short and J 7 bases short, with 8 bases between. Germline CDR1 SNHLY, CDR2 FYNNEI. The CDR3 loop spans 13 amino acids.